This TCR beta chain is from a study of identical twins. Whole-study results and caveats: Within beta out-of-frame sequences, the excess sharing observed between twins was weaker.

Notes on this clonotype: Its antigen is not identified.

CDR1 SGDLS and CDR2 YYNGEE come from the germline V gene. This CDR3 has 12 amino acids. Trimming cost V 3 bases and J 7 bases; bases outside gene matches: 1. Each CDR3 protein gets one entry after TCRdb re-called the 5' RACE reads with MiXCR. The sample contains 640,000 or so distinct CDR3 sequences, around 6% of which appear only once. The J gene is TRBJ2-4, the V gene TRBV9, with TRBD2 matching 7 bases. This clonotype was obtained from a young man in good health. The sample was naive T cells sorted from blood. The CDR3 nucleotides are TGTGCCAGCAGCGCCGGGGGGAACATTCAGTACTTC. Protein sequence: CASSAGGNIQYF.